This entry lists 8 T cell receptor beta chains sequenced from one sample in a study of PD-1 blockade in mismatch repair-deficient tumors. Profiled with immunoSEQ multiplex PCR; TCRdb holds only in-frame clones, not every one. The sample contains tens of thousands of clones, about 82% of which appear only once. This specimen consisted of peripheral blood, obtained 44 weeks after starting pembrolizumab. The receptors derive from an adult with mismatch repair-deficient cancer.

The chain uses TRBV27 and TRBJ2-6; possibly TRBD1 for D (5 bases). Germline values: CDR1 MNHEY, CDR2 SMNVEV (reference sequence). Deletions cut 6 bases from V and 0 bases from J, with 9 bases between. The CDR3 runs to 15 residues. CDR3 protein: CASRGQTSGANVLTF. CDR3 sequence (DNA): TGTGCCAGCAGAGGACAAACCTCTGGGGCCAACGTCCTGACTTTC.

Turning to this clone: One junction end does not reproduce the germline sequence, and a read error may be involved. DNA for the CDR3: TGTGCTAGCAGCCGAGCTCCGGGACTAGCGGAGTACAATGAGCAGTTCTTC. The encoded protein is CASSRAPGLAEYNEQFF. The chain combines TRBV7-7 with TRBJ2-1; 11 nucleotides align to TRBD2. Germline values: CDR1 SSHAT, CDR2 FNYEAQ (reference sequence). This CDR3 region has 17 residues.

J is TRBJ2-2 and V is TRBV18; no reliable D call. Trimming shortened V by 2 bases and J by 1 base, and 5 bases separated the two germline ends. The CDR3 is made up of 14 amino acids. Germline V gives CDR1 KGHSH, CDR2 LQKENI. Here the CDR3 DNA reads TGTGCCAGCTCACCATTCAAGAACACCGGGGAGCTGTTTTTT. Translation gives CASSPFKNTGELFF.

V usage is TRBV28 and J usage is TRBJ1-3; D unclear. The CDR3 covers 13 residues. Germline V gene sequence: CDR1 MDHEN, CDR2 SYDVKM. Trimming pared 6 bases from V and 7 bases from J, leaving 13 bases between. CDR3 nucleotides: TGTGCCAGCAGCTTAACTCCTGAGAACACCATATATTTT. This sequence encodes CASSLTPENTIYF.

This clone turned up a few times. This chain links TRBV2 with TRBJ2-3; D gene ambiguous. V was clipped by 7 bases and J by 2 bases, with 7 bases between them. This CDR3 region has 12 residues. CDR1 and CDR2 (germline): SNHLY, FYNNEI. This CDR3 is CASKDHTDTQYF. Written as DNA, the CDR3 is TGTGCCAGCAAAGACCACACAGATACGCAGTATTTT.

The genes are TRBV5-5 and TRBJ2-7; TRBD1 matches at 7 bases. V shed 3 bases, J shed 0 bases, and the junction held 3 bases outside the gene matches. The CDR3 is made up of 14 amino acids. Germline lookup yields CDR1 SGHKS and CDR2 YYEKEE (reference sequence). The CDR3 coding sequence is TGTGCCAGCAGCTGGGGGACAGTCTCCTACGAGCAGTACTTC. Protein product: CASSWGTVSYEQYF.

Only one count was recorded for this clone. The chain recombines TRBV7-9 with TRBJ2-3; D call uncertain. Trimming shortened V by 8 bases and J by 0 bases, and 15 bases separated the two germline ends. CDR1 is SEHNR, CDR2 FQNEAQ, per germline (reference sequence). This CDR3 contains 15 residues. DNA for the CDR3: TGTGCCAGCGTCCTCCTGGACGTAAGCACAGATACGCAGTATTTT. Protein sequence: CASVLLDVSTDTQYF.

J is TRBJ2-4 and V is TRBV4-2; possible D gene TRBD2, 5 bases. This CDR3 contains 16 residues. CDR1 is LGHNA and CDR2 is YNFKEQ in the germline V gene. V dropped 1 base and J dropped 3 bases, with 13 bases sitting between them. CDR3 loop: CASSQVAGALKNIQYF. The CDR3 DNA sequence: TGTGCCAGCAGCCAAGTTGCGGGCGCGCTCAAAAACATTCAGTACTTC.